This TCR beta chain originates from a study of regulatory T cells in long-lasting Graves disease. In this sample, this clonotype turned up many times. In building TCR beta libraries, iRepertoire HTBI primers were used together with Arm-PCR of CDR3 regions. TCRdb recomputed calls from the multiplex PCR reads with MiXCR, one row per CDR3 protein. The sample gives a few hundred thousand distinct CDR3 sequences, roughly 22% of which show up once; roughly 13% is in the top ten. The CDR3 spans 14 residues. The V gene lost 7 bases and the J gene lost 8 bases, with 20 bases spanning the gap. Time point reported: persistent/refractory GD, antithyroid drugs over 5 years with positive TRAb. There was RNA extracted from PBMCs, and the TCR library was made from it.

The sequence was collected from a female donor with Graves disease. This chain connects TRBV12-3 or TRBV12-4 to TRBJ1-2; D remains ambiguous. The source was peripheral blood mononuclear cells (PBMCs), collected when the disease was refractory, from a patient treated with antithyroid drugs. CDR3 in amino acids: CASKPGGLLGGYTF. The CDR3 nucleotides read TGTGCCAGCAAACCCGGAGGTCTACTGGGGGGCTACACCTTC.